This is a list of T cell receptor beta chains from one sample in a study of shared clonotypes between healthy human individuals. Clones were read by immunoSEQ multiplex PCR, and TCRdb kept only the in-frame ones, dropping some. The table has some 2.1 million clones, roughly 94% seen once. Sequencing was carried out using naive CD8+ T cells sorted from blood. These TCRs come from a man between 18 and 29 years old in good health. The CDR3 runs from the conserved cysteine through the conserved F or W. The D gene is left open where the match is weak. Not all rows give a size; the values are once, few, many and, for expanded clones, a class.

j_gene,d_gene,abundance,v_gene,CDR3aa,CDR3nt
TRBJ2-7,NA,NA,TRBV6-5,CASSDGIGTYEQYF,TGTGCCAGCAGTGATGGGATTGGTACCTACGAGCAGTACTTC
TRBJ2-1,TRBD2,NA,TRBV29-1,CSVELGLVYNEQFF,TGCAGCGTTGAGCTGGGACTAGTCTACAATGAGCAGTTCTTC
TRBJ2-1,TRBD2,NA,TRBV19,CASSLAGSSYNEQFF,TGTGCCAGTAGTTTAGCGGGGAGCTCCTACAATGAGCAGTTCTTC
TRBJ2-7,NA,NA,TRBV5-4,CASSLITASYEQYF,TGTGCCAGCAGCTTGATTACGGCTTCCTACGAGCAGTACTTC
TRBJ2-5,NA,NA,TRBV11-2,CASSLDLVPGETQYF,TGTGCCAGCAGCTTAGACCTGGTACCGGGGGAGACCCAGTACTTC
TRBJ1-3,NA,NA,TRBV4-1,CASSNRDAGFTIYF,TGCGCCAGCAGCAACCGGGACGCTGGGTTCACCATATATTTT
TRBJ2-4,NA,NA,TRBV6-1,CASSENWSTAKNIQYF,TGTGCCAGCAGTGAAAACTGGTCTACGGCCAAAAACATTCAGTACTTC
TRBJ2-2,NA,NA,TRBV19,CASRTTLTGELFF,TGTGCCAGTAGGACGACTTTAACCGGGGAGCTGTTTTTT
TRBJ1-6,NA,NA,TRBV28,CASSPYRVWPLHF,TGTGCCAGCAGCCCCTACAGGGTTTGGCCCCTCCACTTT
TRBJ1-1,NA,NA,TRBV30,CAWTTGLEAFF,TGTGCCTGGACCACGGGACTTGAAGCTTTCTTT
TRBJ2-1,NA,NA,TRBV6-5,CASSYSRGNEQFF,TGTGCCAGCAGTTACTCCAGGGGAAATGAGCAGTTCTTC
TRBJ2-3,NA,NA,TRBV2,CASSPPGLGIADTQYF,TGTGCCAGCAGTCCCCCCGGATTGGGGATCGCAGATACGCAGTATTTT
TRBJ1-3,NA,NA,TRBV28,CASSSWESGNTIYF,TGTGCCAGCAGTTCTTGGGAATCTGGAAACACCATATATTTT
TRBJ1-2,NA,NA,TRBV6-5,CASSQGPIGYGYTF,TGTGCCAGCAGCCAGGGACCGATTGGCTATGGCTACACCTTC
TRBJ1-5,NA,NA,TRBV27,CASSLSMGRQPQHF,TGTGCCAGCAGTTTATCGATGGGGAGGCAGCCCCAGCATTTT
TRBJ1-1,NA,NA,TRBV4-1,CASIFRGCATEAFF,TGCGCCAGCATCTTCCGGGGGTGCGCCACTGAAGCTTTCTTT
TRBJ2-7,NA,once,TRBV19,CASSIQIGDNSYEQYF,TGTGCCAGTAGTATTCAAATAGGGGACAACAGCTACGAGCAGTACTTC
TRBJ2-3,TRBD2,NA,TRBV30,CAWSSIGGVADTQYF,TGTGCCTGGAGTTCTATCGGGGGGGTCGCAGATACGCAGTATTTT
TRBJ1-1,NA,NA,TRBV19,CASSTSFIPFTEAFF,TGTGCCAGTAGTACCTCTTTCATACCCTTCACTGAAGCTTTCTTT
TRBJ2-1,NA,NA,TRBV29-1,CSVEEKGYDYNEQFF,TGCAGCGTTGAAGAAAAAGGGTACGACTACAATGAGCAGTTCTTC
TRBJ2-7,NA,NA,TRBV5-6,CASSRGDGYEQYF,TGTGCCAGCAGCCGCGGGGACGGCTACGAGCAGTACTTC
TRBJ2-3,TRBD2,NA,TRBV4-3,CASSQEGLAGEGDTQYF,TGCGCCAGCAGCCAAGAAGGGCTAGCGGGAGAGGGAGATACGCAGTATTTT
TRBJ2-7,NA,NA,TRBV12-5,CASGLEGSSHSYEQYF,TGTGCTAGTGGTTTGGAGGGGTCCTCGCACTCCTACGAGCAGTACTTC
TRBJ2-2,NA,NA,TRBV6-5,CASSNSGANTGELFF,TGTGCCAGCAGCAATTCGGGGGCGAACACCGGGGAGCTGTTTTTT
TRBJ2-7,TRBD1,NA,TRBV7-9,CASSLVGTVALEQYF,TGTGCCAGCAGCTTAGTAGGGACAGTCGCCTTAGAGCAGTACTTC
TRBJ1-1,TRBD1,NA,TRBV7-8,CASSIRTGGRDTEAFF,TGTGCCAGCAGCATTCGGACAGGAGGAAGGGACACTGAAGCTTTCTTT
TRBJ2-2,TRBD2,NA,TRBV27,CASSPFLVAGALGGELFF,TGTGCCAGCAGTCCCTTCCTAGTAGCGGGGGCCCTCGGCGGGGAGCTGTTTTTT
TRBJ2-5,NA,NA,TRBV7-8,CASSPQPSVLREAQYF,TGTGCCAGCAGCCCCCAACCGAGCGTACTACGTGAGGCCCAGTACTTC
TRBJ2-3,TRBD2,NA,TRBV11-2,CASSLGLAGGNTDTQYF,TGTGCCAGCAGCTTAGGGCTAGCGGGAGGGAACACAGATACGCAGTATTTT
TRBJ1-4,NA,NA,TRBV7-9,CASSLEERGHDEKLFF,TGTGCCAGCAGCTTAGAGGAGCGGGGGCATGATGAAAAACTGTTTTTT
TRBJ2-7,NA,NA,TRBV4-1,CASSQDSGKIEQYF,TGCGCCAGCAGCCAAGATTCTGGGAAAATCGAGCAGTACTTC
TRBJ2-5,TRBD1,NA,TRBV7-8,CASSSGAKQGFQETQYF,TGTGCCAGCAGCTCAGGGGCCAAACAGGGGTTCCAAGAGACCCAGTACTTC
TRBJ2-4,TRBD1,NA,TRBV28,CASSLGTGLAKNIQYF,TGTGCCAGCAGCCTGGGGACAGGGCTAGCCAAAAACATTCAGTACTTC
TRBJ1-5,NA,NA,TRBV23-1,CASSQLLQSNQPQHF,TGCGCCAGCAGTCAATTGCTACAGAGCAATCAGCCCCAGCATTTT
TRBJ1-1,NA,NA,TRBV29-1,CSVEGTPWNTEAFF,TGCAGCGTTGAAGGAACTCCCTGGAACACTGAAGCTTTCTTT
TRBJ2-5,NA,NA,TRBV5-1,CASSFTAQETQYF,TGCGCCAGCAGCTTTACAGCCCAAGAGACCCAGTACTTC
TRBJ2-7,NA,NA,TRBV10-3,CAISNMISYEQYF,TGTGCCATCAGCAACATGATCTCCTACGAGCAGTACTTC
TRBJ1-4,NA,NA,TRBV30,CAWEGGSNEKLFF,TGTGCCTGGGAAGGGGGTTCTAATGAAAAACTGTTTTTT
TRBJ1-2,NA,NA,TRBV19,CASSITGDYGYTF,TGTGCCAGTAGTATAACCGGGGACTATGGCTACACCTTC
TRBJ1-2,TRBD1,NA,TRBV27,CASSPGTGHGYGYTF,TGTGCCAGCAGTCCCGGGACAGGGCATGGGTATGGCTACACCTTC
TRBJ2-7,TRBD1,NA,TRBV5-6,CASSHQQGVGVRYEQYF,TGTGCCAGCAGCCATCAGCAGGGGGTGGGAGTCAGGTACGAGCAGTACTTC
TRBJ2-7,NA,NA,TRBV21-1,CASEGDREFYEQYF,TGTGCCAGCGAGGGTGACAGGGAGTTTTACGAGCAGTACTTC